The clone carrying this T cell receptor (beta chain) was recorded many times. What it recognizes is unknown. Germline V CDR1 and CDR2: SGHTA, FQGNSA. The trim removed 9 bases at V and 5 bases at J, leaving 8 bases unmatched. The CDR3 totals 14 residues. These data belong to a study of identical twins. The donors were all healthy and Caucasian. Template switching added a universal primer site, and cDNA bore unique molecular identifiers. TCRdb re-called the 5' RACE reads with MiXCR, one entry per CDR3 protein. This repertoire shows 450,000 or so distinct CDR3 sequences, approximately 14% found once; its top ten account for about 0.52%. Study conclusions and caveats: The degree of excess twin sharing was weaker in beta out-of-frame sequences.

These data were likewise used in another study, on yellow fever vaccine responses in identical twins.

The clonotype was recovered from a young woman in good health. The sample comprised CD4+ T cells sorted from blood. This chain connects TRBV7-2 to TRBJ2-1; 9 positions agree with TRBD2. CDR3 sequence reads: CASKGGRANNEQFF. Here the CDR3 DNA reads TGTGCCAGTAAGGGCGGGAGGGCCAACAATGAGCAGTTCTTC.